These 27 T cell receptor beta chains originate from one sample sequenced in a study of control samples from healthy donors and cancer patients. Assay used: immunoSEQ multiplex PCR; TCRdb lists only in-frame clones, some missing. Among roughly 120,000 clones, 80% to 90% were seen once, and the ten largest hold about two fifths. The sequenced sample consisted of blood. These receptors were collected from a man aged 45-65 years in good health.

CDR3 region: CASSLVGTGLNTEAFF. The DNA for the CDR3 is TGTGCCAGCAGCTTAGTAGGGACAGGTCTGAACACTGAAGCTTTCTTT. The chain recombines TRBV7-6 with TRBJ1-1, with 8 nucleotides matching TRBD1. Germline V CDR1 and CDR2: SGHVS, FNYEAQ. The CDR3 length is 16 residues. Germline trimming cut 1 base from V and 0 bases from J; bases unmatched to any gene: 4.

This rearrangement joins TRBV5-8 to TRBJ1-2, with TRBD1 identical over 7 bases. Germline V gene data show CDR1 as SGHTS and CDR2 as YDEGEE. The CDR3 has 13 residues. Trimming at V came to 0 bases and at J to 8 bases, leaving 4 bases not matched to a gene. The CDR3 DNA follows: TGTGCCAGCAGCTTGGAACAGGGGCGAGGCTACACCTTC. Amino acid sequence: CASSLEQGRGYTF.

The J gene is TRBJ2-2, the V gene TRBV5-8; possible D gene TRBD2, 5 bases. This CDR3 comprises 20 residues. V dropped 0 bases and J dropped 0 bases, with 21 bases sitting between them. Germline lookup yields CDR1 SGHTS and CDR2 YDEGEE. The CDR3 here is CASSLVGYSGIATNTGELFF. In nucleotides, the CDR3 is TGTGCCAGCAGCTTGGTGGGATACTCGGGTATAGCGACGAACACCGGGGAGCTGTTTTTT. Based on the CDR3 plus reference TRBV5-8 and TRBJ2-2, the full variable domain is EAGVTQSPTHLIKTRGQQATLRCSPISGHTSVYWYQQALGLGLQFLLWYDEGEERNRGNFPPRFSGRQFPNYSSELNVNALELEDSALYLCASSLVGYSGIATNTGELFFGEGSRLTVL.

About this clone: This sample includes further DNA sequences coding for the same CDR3. The CDR3 spells CASSPQDRTGLSYEQYF. Written as DNA, the CDR3 is TGTGCCAGCAGTCCCCAGGACAGGACAGGACTTTCCTACGAGCAGTACTTC. The chain employs TRBV27 and TRBJ2-7, with TRBD1 identical over 7 bases. Germline V CDR1 and CDR2: MNHEY, SMNVEV (reference sequence). The V segment lost 5 bases and the J segment 1 base; nucleotides outside the gene matches: 14. CDR3 length: 17 amino acids.

The genes are TRBV4-3 and TRBJ1-2; D might be TRBD1 (5 bases). Per germline, CDR1 LGHNA and CDR2 YSLEER. The CDR3 contains 14 residues. V was clipped by 2 bases and J by 8 bases, with 15 bases between them. Here the CDR3 reads CASSQSPRAEGYTF. The CDR3 DNA follows: TGCGCCAGCAGCCAATCCCCCAGGGCAGAGGGCTACACCTTC.

Here the CDR3 DNA reads TGCGCCAGCAGCTTGGTAGGACAGAGAAGTACAGATACGCAGTATTTT. Translated, it gives CASSLVGQRSTDTQYF. The rearrangement links TRBV5-1 to TRBJ2-3; a weak D match, TRBD1 (6 bases). V was shortened by 0 bases and J by 3 bases, with 14 bases between the two germline ends. Germline V gene lookup returns CDR1 SGHRS and CDR2 YFSETQ. CDR3 size: 16 residues. Variable domain in full (rest from reference TRBV5-1 and TRBJ2-3): KAGVTQTPRYLIKTRGQQVTLSCSPISGHRSVSWYQQTPGQGLQFLFEYFSETQRNKGNFPGRFSGRQFSNSRSEMNVSTLELGDSALYLCASSLVGQRSTDTQYFGPGTRLTVL.

The genes are TRBV3-1 (or the pseudogene TRBV3-2) and TRBJ2-1; TRBD1 matches 7 bases. The germline V gene has CDR1 LGHDT and CDR2 YNNKEL (reference sequence). The CDR3 is 17 amino acids. With 5 bases clipped from V and 6 bases from J, the junction kept 16 bases outside the gene matches. CDR3 DNA: TGTGCCAGCAGCACACACGGAAAACAGGGGTTCGTCAATGAGCAGTTCTTC. Translating gives CASSTHGKQGFVNEQFF.

V gene TRBV12-5 combines with J gene TRBJ2-3; the D is unclear. The CDR3 has 12 residues. Germline CDR1 LGHNT, CDR2 FRNRAP. V was pared by 5 bases and J by 7 bases, with 10 bases between. The chain's CDR3 is CASGPDGYTQYF. For the CDR3, the DNA is TGTGCTAGTGGTCCGGACGGTTATACGCAGTATTTT.

CDR3 nucleotides: TGTGCCAGCAGCCTCGATAATCATCAGCCCCAGCATTTT. Amino acid sequence: CASSLDNHQPQHF. V is TRBV21-1 and J is TRBJ1-5. TRBV21-1 is deemed a pseudogene. The CDR3 contains 13 residues.

The chain is built from TRBV6-6 and TRBJ2-2, with TRBD2 matching 13 bases. CDR3 length equals 16 residues. From germline, CDR1 is MNHNY and CDR2 SVGAGI (reference sequence). With 6 bases clipped from V and 2 bases from J, the junction kept 3 bases outside the gene matches. Here the CDR3 DNA reads TGTGCCAGCAGCACTAGCGGGGGGGGAAACACCGGGGAGCTGTTTTTT. This sequence encodes CASSTSGGGNTGELFF.

The J gene is TRBJ2-5, the V gene TRBV10-2, with TRBD1 identical over 7 bases. The CDR3 extends over 16 amino acids. Trimming cost V 3 bases and J 1 base; bases outside gene matches: 8. Germline lookup yields CDR1 WSHSY and CDR2 SAAADI. In nucleotides, the CDR3 is TGCGCCAGCAGTGAAGGTTGGGCAGGGGGCCAAGAGACCCAGTACTTC. This translates into CASSEGWAGGQETQYF.

V usage is TRBV19 and J usage is TRBJ2-2, with D uncertain. Germline V gene sequence: CDR1 LNHDA, CDR2 SQIVND (reference sequence). The length of the CDR3 is 12 residues. Trimming stripped 10 bases from V and 4 bases from J, with 10 bases between. The CDR3 DNA reads TGTGCCACCGGAAGTCCCACCGGGGAGCTGTTTTTT. It yields the protein CATGSPTGELFF.

The chain employs TRBV9 and TRBJ2-3; D is unclear. The V end was cut by 0 bases, the J end by 6 bases, with 11 bases between. Germline V CDR1 and CDR2: SGDLS, YYNGEE. There are 14 residues in the CDR3. The CDR3 sequence is CASSVDSMRDTQYF. The CDR3 DNA reads TGTGCCAGCAGCGTAGATAGTATGAGGGATACGCAGTATTTT.

The chain is built from TRBV14 and TRBJ2-1; no definite D call. V dropped 3 bases and J dropped 8 bases, with 8 bases sitting between them. The CDR3 is 12 amino acids. Per the germline V gene, CDR1 is SGHDN and CDR2 is FVKESK. The CDR3 region is CASSHPWDEQFF. Here the CDR3 DNA reads TGTGCCAGCAGCCATCCATGGGATGAGCAGTTCTTC.

The chain is built from TRBV7-8 and TRBJ1-5, with 9 bases lining up with TRBD1. Germline values: CDR1 SGHVS, CDR2 FQNEAQ. The CDR3 spans 19 residues. Losses at the gene ends were 3 bases for V and 0 bases for J; bases not matched to a gene: 12. This CDR3 reads CASSFQSGTGRTSNQPQHF. CDR3 in DNA: TGTGCCAGCAGCTTCCAATCCGGGACAGGGAGAACTAGCAATCAGCCCCAGCATTTT. The full variable domain, with the rest looked up from reference TRBV7-8 and TRBJ1-5, is GAGVSQSPRYKVAKRGQDVALRCDPISGHVSLFWYQQALGQGPEFLTYFQNEAQLDKSGLPSDRFFAERPEGSVSTLKIQRTQQEDSAVYLCASSFQSGTGRTSNQPQHFGDGTRLSIL.

The CDR3 reads CASKVGQGNYEQYF. Here the CDR3 DNA reads TGTGCCAGTAAAGTCGGGCAGGGTAACTACGAGCAGTACTTC. The chain combines TRBV19 with TRBJ2-7; TRBD1 might be the D (5 bases). With 7 bases removed from V and 3 bases from J, the gap between germline ends came to 16 bases. The CDR3 loop spans 14 amino acids. The germline V gene has CDR1 LNHDA and CDR2 SQIVND (reference sequence).

This clone came up once. This rearrangement joins TRBV5-1 to TRBJ2-6, with 8 bases aligning to TRBD1. This CDR3 comprises 18 residues. V lost 3 bases and J lost 3; bases outside the gene matches: 11. Germline V gives CDR1 SGHRS, CDR2 YFSETQ. The CDR3 reads CASSSGSQGALGANVLTF. The CDR3 nucleotides are TGCGCCAGCAGCTCCGGATCTCAGGGGGCGCTTGGGGCCAACGTCCTGACTTTC.

V usage is TRBV7-6 and J usage is TRBJ2-2; D not resolved. V lost 7 bases, J lost 0 bases, and 12 bases lay in between. The CDR3 covers 15 residues. The V gene's germline CDR1 is SGHVS and CDR2 FNYEAQ. The DNA of the CDR3 is TGTGCCAGCACAATTAATACGGCGAACACCGGGGAGCTGTTTTTT. It yields the protein CASTINTANTGELFF.

V usage is TRBV9 and J usage is TRBJ1-2; TRBD1 matches 9 bases. This CDR3 is built from 15 residues. The germline gives CDR1 SGDLS, CDR2 YYNGEE. The V segment lost 0 bases and the J segment 4 bases; nucleotides outside the gene matches: 4. DNA of the CDR3: TGTGCCAGCAGCGTAGGAACGGACAGGGGCTATGGCTACACCTTC. It is translated as CASSVGTDRGYGYTF.

This chain uses TRBV19 with TRBJ2-1, with 7 bases identical to TRBD2. This CDR3 is built from 14 residues. V lost 7 bases, J lost 1 base, and 4 bases stayed unmatched. CDR1 LNHDA and CDR2 SQIVND come from the germline V gene (reference sequence). CDR3 nucleotides: TGTGCCAGTACCCCAGCGGGGTCCTACAATGAGCAGTTCTTC. Translation gives CASTPAGSYNEQFF.

The V and J genes are TRBV3-1 (or the pseudogene TRBV3-2) and TRBJ1-1; 9 positions agree with TRBD1. The germline V gene has CDR1 LGHDT and CDR2 YNNKEL (reference sequence). With V trimmed by 4 bases and J by 5 bases, 5 bases remained unmatched. The CDR3 is made up of 14 amino acids. CDR3 region: CASSPGQGWTEAFF. The DNA of the CDR3 is TGTGCCAGCAGCCCGGGACAGGGTTGGACTGAAGCTTTCTTT.

The V call is TRBV29-1, the J call TRBJ1-2; D gene ambiguous. CDR1 is SQVTM, CDR2 ANQGSEA, per germline. CDR3 length: 11 residues. Trimming cost V 6 bases and J 4 bases, with 9 bases left between them. The CDR3 region is CSVRAGYGYTF. The CDR3 DNA reads TGCAGCGTCCGGGCGGGCTATGGCTACACCTTC.

This clone was found a few times. V is TRBV30 and J is TRBJ1-5; D may be TRBD1 (5 bases). Trimming shortened V by 1 base and J by 7 bases, and 11 bases separated the two germline ends. The germline CDR1 and CDR2 sequences are GTSNPN and SVGIG (reference sequence). There are 13 residues in the CDR3. The CDR3 here is CAWSDRGGQPQHF. The CDR3 region has the DNA TGTGCCTGGAGTGACCGGGGCGGGCAGCCCCAGCATTTT.

J is TRBJ1-1 and V is TRBV7-8; D gene uncertain. V lost 1 base and J lost 3, with 9 bases in between. The CDR3 is made up of 14 amino acids. CDR1 SGHVS and CDR2 FQNEAQ come from the germline V gene. In DNA form, the CDR3 reads TGTGCCAGCAGCTTAGGGCGGGCGGACACTGAAGCTTTCTTT. Protein: CASSLGRADTEAFF.

V gene TRBV7-8 combines with J gene TRBJ1-1; perhaps TRBD1 as D (5 bases). This CDR3 is built from 14 residues. Between the trimmed V and J ends, which lost 5 bases and 6 bases, there was a span of 16 bases. Germline V gene data show CDR1 as SGHVS and CDR2 as FQNEAQ. CDR3 DNA sequence: TGTGCCAGCAGCCATTTCAGGGTAAGGGCTGAAGCTTTCTTT. Encoded protein: CASSHFRVRAEAFF.

The rearrangement joins TRBV19 to TRBJ2-7, with D possibly TRBD1 on 5 matching bases. The CDR3 has 14 residues. Germline CDR1 LNHDA, CDR2 SQIVND (reference sequence). V was pared by 2 bases and J by 5 bases, with 13 bases between. The CDR3 loop reads CASSIRQGNDEQYF. CDR3 DNA sequence: TGTGCCAGTAGTATACGGCAGGGAAACGACGAGCAGTACTTC.

The V call is TRBV14, the J call TRBJ2-6; no definite D call. CDR3 length: 15 residues. From germline, CDR1 is SGHDN and CDR2 FVKESK. The V end was cut by 4 bases, the J end by 0 bases, with 7 bases between. CDR3 bases: TGTGCCAGCAGCCCCCAGGTCTCTGGGGCCAACGTCCTGACTTTC. It yields the protein CASSPQVSGANVLTF. Together with reference TRBV14 and TRBJ2-6, the CDR3 gives the full variable domain: EAGVTQFPSHSVIEKGQTVTLRCDPISGHDNLYWYRRVMGKEIKFLLHFVKESKQDESGMPNNRFLAERTGGTYSTLKVQPAELEDSGVYFCASSPQVSGANVLTFGAGSRLTVL.